A selection of T cell receptor beta chains follows, all from one sample in a study of vaccination and CD4 T cells after COVID-19. These TCRs' antigens remain unknown. In TCRdb, the PCR reads were re-called with MiXCR into one record per CDR3 protein. The sample comprises 10,000 to 15,000 distinct CDR3 sequences, less than 70% of which are singletons, and 11% rests with the top ten. The sequenced sample consisted of CD4+ T cells from blood, cultured in vitro. The origin of the receptors is a human donor who had recovered from COVID-19. Each CDR3 is given with its conserved first and last residue. A D gene is named only where the DNA matches it firmly. Clone size is given for some rows only: seen once, a few or many times, or a class if the clone is expanded.

abundance,v_gene,j_gene,d_gene,CDR3nt,CDR3aa
-,TRBV20-1,TRBJ2-1,TRBD1,TGCAGTGCTCCAGTACAGGGGGTCGCCGACTACAATGAGCAGTTCTTC,CSAPVQGVADYNEQFF
-,TRBV7-2,TRBJ2-6,-,TGTGCCAGCAGCCAGGACGGCCTCTCTGGGGCCAACGTCCTGACTTTC,CASSQDGLSGANVLTF
-,TRBV11-2,TRBJ2-7,-,TGTGCCAGCAGCCAGAGGGGGGGACAGTCCTACGAGCAGTACTTC,CASSQRGGQSYEQYF
-,TRBV10-3,TRBJ2-7,-,TGTGCCATCAGGGGGGGACAACCCTACGAGCAGTACTTC,CAIRGGQPYEQYF
-,TRBV2,TRBJ2-2,-,TGTGCCAGCGGGCTCTTCGCCGGGGAGCTGTTTTTT,CASGLFAGELFF
-,TRBV30,TRBJ1-2,-,TGTGCCTGGAGTGTAGCGGCGCGAGGCTACACCTTC,CAWSVAARGYTF
-,TRBV20-1,TRBJ2-7,TRBD2,TGCAGTGCTAGAGATCCAGCGGGAGGACCCTACGAGCAGTACTTC,CSARDPAGGPYEQYF
-,TRBV6-1,TRBJ1-5,-,TGTGCCAGCAGTGAAGAAGGGGACGGTAGGCCCCAGCATTTT,CASSEEGDGRPQHF
-,TRBV12-3/TRBV12-4,TRBJ1-2,-,TGTGCCAGCAGACTACGGACAGTCGACGGCTACACCTTC,CASRLRTVDGYTF
-,TRBV6-4,TRBJ1-1,-,TGTGCCAGCAGCCTTACGCCTTGGCACACTGAAGCTTTCTTT,CASSLTPWHTEAFF
-,TRBV7-9,TRBJ2-5,TRBD2,TGTGCCAGCAGCTTCCTACGACTAGCGGGACAAGAGACCCAGTACTTC,CASSFLRLAGQETQYF
-,TRBV7-2,TRBJ2-7,TRBD2,TGTGCCAGCAGCTCCTCCGGGACTAGCGGGGTGACCTACGAGCAGTACTTC,CASSSSGTSGVTYEQYF
-,TRBV9,TRBJ1-2,-,TGTGCCAGCAGCGTACGCCCGTTCTATGGCTACACCTTC,CASSVRPFYGYTF
-,TRBV5-1,TRBJ1-5,TRBD1,TGCGCCAGCAGCTTAGGGGACAGGGTCAATCAGCCCCAGCATTTT,CASSLGDRVNQPQHF
few,TRBV24-1,TRBJ1-2,-,TGTGCCACCAGTGTTCAGGGACGAGGAGGCTACACCTTC,CATSVQGRGGYTF
once,TRBV19,TRBJ2-1,-,TGTGCCAGTAGTATAGGGCGCTCCCAGGGGTACAATGAGCAGTTCTTC,CASSIGRSQGYNEQFF
once,TRBV20-1,TRBJ2-5,-,TGCAGTGCTAGGAAAGAGACCCAGTACTTC,CSARKETQYF
-,TRBV11-1,TRBJ1-2,TRBD1,TGTGCCAGCAGCGTATCAGGGGGAAATGGCTACACCTTC,CASSVSGGNGYTF
-,TRBV6-5,TRBJ1-6,-,TGTACCAGCAGTTACAGGCCCAGGGGAGGCACCTATAATTCACCCCTCCACTTT,CTSSYRPRGGTYNSPLHF
-,TRBV19,TRBJ1-6,-,TGTGCCAGTTCGAACCGGGGCCGCCAATCACCCCTCCACTTT,CASSNRGRQSPLHF
-,TRBV19,TRBJ1-5,-,TGTGCCAGTATCTTAGGGTCCGGGCATAGCAATCAGCCCCAGCATTTT,CASILGSGHSNQPQHF
-,TRBV7-8,TRBJ1-2,TRBD1,TGTGCCAGCAGCTTAGAACAGGGGACCTATGGCTACACCTTC,CASSLEQGTYGYTF
-,TRBV7-2,TRBJ2-3,TRBD1,TGTGCCAGCAGCTTAATCGGGGACAGAGATACGCAGTATTTT,CASSLIGDRDTQYF
-,TRBV27,TRBJ1-2,-,TGTGCCAGCAGTGCCAACAGTTTCTATGGCTACACCTTC,CASSANSFYGYTF
-,TRBV6-1,TRBJ2-3,TRBD2,TGTGCCAGCATTGCGAGCGGGGCAGATACGCAGTATTTT,CASIASGADTQYF
-,TRBV15,TRBJ2-7,-,TGTGCCACCAGCAGAGGTGGAGGTTCCACCTACGAGCAGTACTTC,CATSRGGGSTYEQYF
-,TRBV6-2/TRBV6-3,TRBJ1-1,TRBD1,TGTGCCAGTTCACAGGGGATGAGTACTGAAGCTTTCTTT,CASSQGMSTEAFF
-,TRBV7-2,TRBJ1-5,-,TGTGCCAGCTCCCAACTCGGGCCCTTTCAGCCCCAGCATTTT,CASSQLGPFQPQHF
few,TRBV9,TRBJ1-1,-,TGTGCCAGCAGCGTCTCCCTGAACACTGAAGCTTTCTTT,CASSVSLNTEAFF
-,TRBV12-3/TRBV12-4,TRBJ1-2,TRBD1,TGTGCCAGCAGTCCTGACAGGGCCTGGGGCTACACCTTC,CASSPDRAWGYTF
few,TRBV7-9,TRBJ2-2,TRBD2,TGTGCCAGCAGCCCAACTAGCGGGAGGGACACCGGGGAGCTGTTTTTT,CASSPTSGRDTGELFF